These 11 T cell receptor beta chains originate from one sample sequenced in a study of CD8+CD57+ T cells in acquired aplastic anemia. Patients selected for sequencing had displayed CD8+CD57+ cell expansion by flow cytometry. The use of genomic DNA as template underpinned the TCR beta VDJ and CDR3 profiling. One entry per CDR3 protein results from TCRdb running MiXCR on the reads. The data contain under 350,000 distinct CDR3 sequences, approximately 57% of them singletons. Sequenced sample: sorted CD4+, CD8+, or CD8+CD57+ T cells (not recorded which) from PBMCs. The receptors were sampled from a human donor with aplastic anemia.

In this sample, this clonotype turned up once. The rearrangement uses TRBV2 and TRBJ2-7; no firm D call. Germline V lookup: CDR1 SNHLY, CDR2 FYNNEI. The CDR3 runs 11 residues. Trimming took 4 bases from V and 6 from J, leaving 7 bases between them. The DNA of the CDR3 is TGTGCCAGCAGTGTCCAGGTCGAGCAGTACTTC. Protein sequence: CASSVQVEQYF.

The CDR3 region has the DNA TGCAGTGCTAGTGGGCCAACACAAGAGACCCAGTACTTC. Translation: CSASGPTQETQYF. This rearrangement joins TRBV20-1 to TRBJ2-5; D gene ambiguous. V lost 3 bases to trimming and J lost 2 bases, with 10 bases between them. The germline gives CDR1 DFQATT, CDR2 SNEGSKA (reference sequence). The CDR3 sequence is 13 residues long.

This clonotype occurred many times. The chain has TRBV20-1 and TRBJ2-7; TRBD2 is a possible D gene (5 bases). This CDR3 comprises 14 residues. Germline CDR1 is DFQATT and CDR2 is SNEGSKA (reference sequence). V was shortened by 5 bases and J by 6 bases, with 20 bases between the two germline ends. The CDR3 nucleotides read TGCAGTGCTCTAGTAGGAAGCGGACGGGGCGAGCAGTACTTC. Its translation is CSALVGSGRGEQYF.

The chain combines TRBV11-2 with TRBJ1-6; 7 positions agree with TRBD1. The CDR3 consists of 14 residues. V gave up 5 bases and J gave up 10 bases; unmatched junction bases: 8. Germline CDR1 is SGHAT and CDR2 is FQNNGV. The CDR3 DNA is TGTGCCAGCAGCCCGACAGGGTCTCGATCACCCCTCCACTTT. The encoded protein is CASSPTGSRSPLHF.

The chain joins TRBV19 to TRBJ1-4, with D possibly being TRBD1 (5 bases). CDR3 length equals 13 residues. The germline V and J ends were trimmed by 9 bases and 0 bases, with 8 bases remaining between them. In germline, CDR1 is LNHDA, CDR2 SQIVND (reference sequence). DNA for the CDR3: TGTGCCAGCGGGACCGCAACTAATGAAAAACTGTTTTTT. It encodes CASGTATNEKLFF.

V usage is TRBV7-4 and J usage is TRBJ1-4; D is possibly TRBD1 (6 bases). V was pared by 10 bases and J by 14 bases, with 20 bases between. This CDR3 comprises 12 residues. CDR1 SGHVT and CDR2 SQSDAQ come from the germline V gene. CDR3 amino acids: CANSLDTGQLFF. The CDR3 DNA follows: TGTGCCAACAGTTTAGATACAGGGCAGCTGTTTTTT.

This chain uses TRBV7-3 with TRBJ2-2, with 8 nucleotides matching TRBD2. The germline V gene has CDR1 SGHTA and CDR2 FQGTGA. V shed 0 bases, J shed 6 bases, and the junction held 6 bases outside the gene matches. This CDR3 has 16 residues. CDR3 sequence reads: CASSLTGTSLSGELFF. The DNA of the CDR3 is TGTGCCAGCAGCTTAACCGGGACTAGTCTTTCCGGGGAGCTGTTTTTT.

The V gene is TRBV20-1, the J gene TRBJ2-3; 14 nucleotides agree with TRBD2. The ends lost 5 bases at V and 4 bases at J; junction bases unmatched: 8. Germline CDR1 and CDR2: DFQATT and SNEGSKA (reference sequence). The length of the CDR3 is 16 residues. CDR3: CSAHTGLAGAPDTQYF. The CDR3 DNA is TGCAGTGCTCATACGGGACTAGCGGGAGCGCCAGATACGCAGTATTTT.

This clonotype turned up a few times. The CDR3 DNA reads TGTGCCAGCAGTCCTGGACTAGCCGAGTACTTC. Translated, it gives CASSPGLAEYF. The chain has TRBV6-6 and TRBJ2-5, with TRBD2 matching 8 bases. The CDR3 runs to 11 residues. The germline V gene encodes CDR1 MNHNY and CDR2 SVGAGI (reference sequence). Germline trimming cut 5 bases from V and 12 bases from J; bases unmatched to any gene: 5.

In regard to this clonotype: One junction end disagrees with the germline gene, perhaps due to a read error. The chain recombines TRBV19 with TRBJ1-2; D is possibly TRBD1 (5 bases). The length of the CDR3 is 13 residues. Looked up from germline, CDR1 is LNHDA and CDR2 is SQIVND (reference sequence). In DNA form, the CDR3 reads TGCGCCAGCAGCCAGGGACCCGGATATGGCTACACCTTC. It yields the protein CASSQGPGYGYTF.

The chain employs TRBV29-1 and TRBJ1-2, with 8 bases matching TRBD1. The junction had 5 bases not matched to a gene; V was cut back by 4 bases and J by 4 bases. The CDR3 totals 13 residues. Germline values: CDR1 SQVTM, CDR2 ANQGSEA. The CDR3: CSVGDRQSYGYTF. As DNA, the CDR3 is TGCAGCGTTGGGGACAGGCAAAGCTATGGCTACACCTTC.